This T cell receptor beta chain was recorded in a study of CD8 T cells in ankylosing spondylitis. General study points: Earlier authors reported some of these motif variants in reactive arthritis synovial fluid and blood. Characteristic, it appeared, of ankylosing spondylitis blood was a TCR beta motif of several highly homologous variants.

Notes on this clonotype: Its cognate antigen is unknown.

The V gene's germline CDR1 is SGHTA and CDR2 FQGNSA. This CDR3 is 15 amino acids long. Trimming removed 1 base at V and 6 bases at J, with 13 bases between. Library preparation for TCR beta used quantitative 5'-RACE with molecular barcodes. Using its own MiXCR run on the 5' RACE reads, TCRdb lists one record per CDR3 protein. The table shows nearly 350,000 distinct CDR3 sequences, with approximately 14% occurring only once. This TCR came from a male donor with ankylosing spondylitis or in good health (not recorded which). The sequencing sample was made of blood, either unsorted or a sorted T cell fraction (not recorded which). The genes are TRBV7-2 and TRBJ2-1; D gene unclear. The CDR3 bases are TGTGCCAGCAGCTTAGATTTCGACGCATTCAATGAGCAGTTCTTC. Its translation is CASSLDFDAFNEQFF.